One and the same sample provided the 9 T cell receptor beta chains below, sequenced in a study of technical replicates of blood from several donors. The assay was immunoSEQ multiplex PCR, and TCRdb's table has in-frame clones only and misses some. There are under 90,000 clones in the sample; approximately 94% occur only once, and around 0.25% lies in the top ten. Sequenced material: T cells isolated from PBMCs. Receptor source: a human donor in good health.

The V call is TRBV7-9, the J call TRBJ2-2; TRBD2 matches at 8 bases. CDR1 and CDR2 (germline): SEHNR, FQNEAQ (reference sequence). V shed 6 bases, J shed 4 bases, and the junction held 13 bases outside the gene matches. The CDR3 runs to 17 residues. The CDR3 sequence: CASRPGLGPRGTGELFF. Written as DNA, the CDR3 is TGTGCCAGCAGGCCGGGACTAGGGCCGCGGGGCACCGGGGAGCTGTTTTTT.

This CDR3 is CASSLDRVLPQHF. The CDR3 nucleotides are TGTGCCAGCAGTTTGGACAGGGTCCTGCCCCAGCATTTT. The rearrangement uses TRBV28 and TRBJ1-5, with 8 bases identical to TRBD1. CDR3 size: 13 residues. Germline V CDR1 and CDR2: MDHEN, SYDVKM. Trimming cost V 3 bases and J 9 bases; bases outside gene matches: 4.

The chain has TRBV5-6 and TRBJ2-1, with 7 bases aligning to TRBD2. The germline V gene encodes CDR1 SGHDT and CDR2 YYEEEE. The CDR3 has 17 amino acids. J lost 8 bases, V lost 4 bases, and 18 bases had no gene match. CDR3 region: CASSTQIRRESFYEQFF. The DNA of the CDR3 is TGTGCCAGCAGCACACAAATCCGGCGGGAGAGTTTCTATGAGCAGTTCTTC.

This sequence joins TRBV7-2 and TRBJ1-5; no clear D gene. Germline CDR1 reads SGHTA; CDR2 reads FQGNSA. The CDR3 runs 16 residues. Trimming pared 4 bases from V and 4 bases from J, leaving 17 bases between. As DNA, the CDR3 is TGTGCCAGCAGCTCAGCCCTTGGGCCAGCTAATCAGCCCCAGCATTTT. Residues: CASSSALGPANQPQHF.

This chain connects TRBV2 to TRBJ1-5, with D possibly being TRBD1 (5 bases). From germline, CDR1 is SNHLY and CDR2 FYNNEI. This CDR3 spans 14 amino acids. The V end was cut by 4 bases, the J end by 5 bases, with 12 bases between. The CDR3 nucleotides are TGTGCCAGCAGTGGGAGGGGAGGGTATCAGCCCCAGCATTTT. Translated: CASSGRGGYQPQHF.

This sequence joins TRBV7-8 and TRBJ2-7, with TRBD2 matching over 7 bases. The CDR3 runs to 14 residues. CDR1 SGHVS and CDR2 FQNEAQ come from the germline V gene. V was pared by 4 bases and J by 0 bases, with 3 bases of the junction left unmatched. The CDR3 coding sequence is TGTGCCAGCAGCTCGCGGGGGAGCTCCTACGAGCAGTACTTC. Translation: CASSSRGSSYEQYF.

The J gene is TRBJ2-1, the V gene TRBV27; D is perhaps TRBD2 (5 bases). The CDR3 totals 17 residues. Germline CDR1 reads MNHEY; CDR2 reads SMNVEV (reference sequence). Trimming took 3 bases from V and 1 from J, leaving 16 bases between them. The CDR3 reads CASSFRFTEGSYNEQFF. DNA of the CDR3: TGTGCCAGCAGTTTTAGATTTACAGAGGGTTCCTACAATGAGCAGTTCTTC.

The chain uses TRBV2 and TRBJ2-1; perhaps TRBD1 as D (6 bases). Trimming took 3 bases from V and 4 from J, leaving 22 bases between them. Germline loops: CDR1 SNHLY, CDR2 FYNNEI. The CDR3 length is 18 residues. DNA for the CDR3: TGTGCCAGCAGTGAGACAGGTTTCCCCGTCGGGGTTTACAATGAGCAGTTCTTC. It specifies CASSETGFPVGVYNEQFF.

The V and J genes are TRBV10-2 and TRBJ1-1; tentative D call: TRBD1 (6 bases). The CDR3 extends over 14 amino acids. V dropped 2 bases and J dropped 6 bases, with 13 bases sitting between them. CDR1 is WSHSY and CDR2 is SAAADI in the germline V gene. The CDR3 reads CASSEEGGPSEAFF. In nucleotides, the CDR3 is TGCGCCAGCAGTGAGGAAGGGGGACCCTCTGAAGCTTTCTTT.